Presented here are 6 T cell receptor beta chains from one specimen sequenced in a study of shared clonotypes between healthy human individuals. Sequencing used immunoSEQ multiplex PCR; TCRdb keeps in-frame clones, though not all of them. The table includes about 770,000 clones, roughly 72% detected once. Sequencing was performed on memory CD4+ T cells sorted from blood. Subset noted: CD45RA-negative fraction. The receptor source for this set is a woman aged 25 to 39 in good health.

In this sample, this clone turned up a few times. In the same sample, other DNA sequences code for this CDR3. The V gene is TRBV18, the J gene TRBJ1-5, with a weak D call TRBD1 (5 bases). The V end was cut by 3 bases, the J end by 3 bases, with 9 bases between. In germline, CDR1 is KGHSH, CDR2 LQKENI. This CDR3 has 14 amino acids. The CDR3 sequence is CASSPGLFNQPQHF. The CDR3 DNA reads TGTGCCAGCTCACCGGGACTCTTCAATCAGCCCCAGCATTTT.

The genes are TRBV19 and TRBJ2-7; 10 bases agree with TRBD1. V was pared by 1 base and J by 1 base, with 7 bases of the junction left unmatched. This CDR3 spans 17 amino acids. In germline, CDR1 is LNHDA, CDR2 SQIVND (reference sequence). The chain's CDR3 is CASSIGQGALLSYEQYF. DNA for the CDR3: TGTGCCAGTAGTATAGGACAGGGGGCTTTGTTGTCCTACGAGCAGTACTTC. Looking up the rest from reference TRBV19 and TRBJ2-7 gives the full variable domain: DGGITQSPKYLFRKEGQNVTLSCEQNLNHDAMYWYRQDPGQGLRLIYYSQIVNDFQKGDIAEGYSVSREKKESFPLTVTSAQKNPTAFYLCASSIGQGALLSYEQYFGPGTRLTVT.

This chain uses TRBV5-6 with TRBJ2-7, with D uncertain. CDR3 length: 13 residues. Germline CDR1 SGHDT, CDR2 YYEEEE. Trimming cost V 3 bases and J 5 bases, with 12 bases left between them. The CDR3 region is CASSWNRLHEQYF. CDR3 DNA sequence: TGTGCCAGCAGCTGGAATCGCCTCCACGAGCAGTACTTC.

This clone has a handful of counts. V and J are TRBV7-3 and TRBJ2-6, with a weak D call TRBD1 (6 bases). Trimming took off 3 bases at V and 4 bases at J, with 13 bases between the two ends. This CDR3 is built from 16 residues. Germline loops: CDR1 SGHTA, CDR2 FQGTGA. The CDR3 here is CASSLDSDLGANVLTF. In DNA form, the CDR3 reads TGTGCCAGCAGCTTGGACAGTGATCTAGGGGCCAACGTCCTGACTTTC.

V is TRBV7-9 and J is TRBJ2-5; D remains unclear. Germline-derived CDR1 and CDR2 are SEHNR and FQNEAQ (reference sequence). Trimming took off 10 bases at V and 5 bases at J, with 23 bases between the two ends. This CDR3 has 15 amino acids. The CDR3 DNA sequence: TGTGCCATCACTTCCCTCCAGCCCAGGTCGGAGACCCAGTACTTC. As protein: CAITSLQPRSETQYF.

This chain links TRBV28 with TRBJ1-2, with D hard to call. The CDR3 has 12 residues. Germline V gene data show CDR1 as MDHEN and CDR2 as SYDVKM. Trimming stripped 6 bases from V and 6 bases from J, with 11 bases between. CDR3 sequence: CASSQEGHGYTF. Written as DNA, the CDR3 is TGTGCCAGCAGCCAGGAAGGACATGGCTACACCTTC.